Below, 13 T cell receptor beta chains from the same sample are listed, as sequenced in a study of blood T cell repertoires in COVID-19. Sequencing used immunoSEQ multiplex PCR; TCRdb keeps in-frame clones, though not all of them. The data contain about 230,000 clones, approximately 80% of them singletons. Sequenced: peripheral blood. Source of these receptors: a man in his forties with acute or convalescent COVID-19.

The CDR3 protein is CASSRGQTGYVPGELFF. The DNA for the CDR3 is TGTGCCAGTAGTCGGGGACAGACGGGCTATGTCCCCGGGGAGCTGTTTTTT. The gene calls are TRBV19 and TRBJ2-2; TRBD1 matches 7 bases. This CDR3 spans 17 amino acids. Germline V gives CDR1 LNHDA, CDR2 SQIVND (reference sequence). V lost 5 bases, J lost 6 bases, and 15 bases stayed unmatched.

The chain has TRBV10-3 and TRBJ1-4; TRBD1 agrees at 7 bases. Germline CDR1 and CDR2: ENHRY and SYGVKD. J gave up 3 bases and V 10 bases, and 8 bases lay outside the gene matches. This CDR3 region has 14 residues. CDR3 in DNA: TGTGCCACCTCTGGGGGACAGTCTAATGAAAAACTGTTTTTT. It yields the protein CATSGGQSNEKLFF.

The J gene is TRBJ1-4, the V gene TRBV5-4; TRBD1 might be the D (5 bases). Per germline, CDR1 SGHNT and CDR2 YYREEE (reference sequence). The V end lost 4 bases, the J end lost 10 bases, and 11 bases lay between the germline ends. The CDR3 has 12 residues. The CDR3 loop reads CASSQDNRKLFF. The CDR3 DNA is TGTGCCAGCAGCCAGGACAACCGAAAACTGTTTTTT.

The gene calls are TRBV27 and TRBJ1-1; D gene ambiguous. The germline CDR1 and CDR2 sequences are MNHEY and SMNVEV (reference sequence). The CDR3 loop spans 13 amino acids. V was clipped by 7 bases and J by 4 bases, with 13 bases between them. CDR3 protein: CASKSPRGTEAFF. The CDR3 nucleotides read TGTGCCAGCAAATCCCCGCGGGGCACTGAAGCTTTCTTT.

This chain uses TRBV5-8 with TRBJ1-2; D is unclear. V lost 0 bases and J lost 2, with 2 bases in between. This CDR3 comprises 12 residues. Germline loops: CDR1 SGHTS, CDR2 YDEGEE. This chain's CDR3 is CASSLANYGYTF. The CDR3 DNA follows: TGTGCCAGCAGCTTGGCGAACTATGGCTACACCTTC.

This rearrangement joins TRBV7-8 to TRBJ1-2; D possibly corresponds to TRBD1 (6 bases). V dropped 1 base and J dropped 5 bases, with 14 bases sitting between them. Germline lookup yields CDR1 SGHVS and CDR2 FQNEAQ. The CDR3 covers 15 residues. CDR3 DNA: TGTGCCAGCAGCTTAGAAATAGGGGGGGCGTATGGCTACACCTTC. Its protein is CASSLEIGGAYGYTF.

The CDR3 nucleotides are TGTGCCAGTAGGCCGGGACAGGGGGCCGGGTACGAGCAGTACTTC. It specifies CASRPGQGAGYEQYF. The genes are TRBV19 and TRBJ2-7; 12 positions agree with TRBD1. The CDR3 is made up of 15 amino acids. In germline, CDR1 is LNHDA, CDR2 SQIVND (reference sequence). The J segment lost 4 bases and the V segment lost 6 bases, leaving 7 bases of the junction unmatched.

The chain carries TRBV5-1 and TRBJ1-2; perhaps TRBD1 as D (5 bases). V was pared by 3 bases and J by 8 bases, with 14 bases between. The germline gives CDR1 SGHRS, CDR2 YFSETQ. This CDR3 has 13 residues. This chain's CDR3 is CASSSDRKGGYTF. CDR3 sequence (DNA): TGCGCCAGCAGCTCAGACAGAAAGGGAGGCTACACCTTC.

This chain links TRBV20-1 with TRBJ1-5; D ambiguous. The ends were cut back, 3 bases at V and 5 bases at J, with 11 bases in the middle. This CDR3 region has 13 residues. Germline V gene lookup returns CDR1 DFQATT and CDR2 SNEGSKA (reference sequence). The chain's CDR3 is CSASLEFDQPQHF. The CDR3 DNA follows: TGCAGTGCTAGTCTTGAGTTCGATCAGCCCCAGCATTTT.

This chain uses TRBV29-1 with TRBJ1-2; D gene uncertain. This CDR3 is built from 11 residues. Germline V gene data show CDR1 as SQVTM and CDR2 as ANQGSEA. Trimming stripped 4 bases from V and 5 bases from J, with 8 bases between. DNA of the CDR3: TGCAGCGTTGTGGCATCATATGGCTACACCTTC. It is translated as CSVVASYGYTF.

In DNA, the CDR3 is TGTGCCAGCTCACCGGGGACTGTTGAAGCTTTCTTT. Residues: CASSPGTVEAFF. The chain uses TRBV18 and TRBJ1-1, with D possibly TRBD1 on 5 matching bases. CDR1 is KGHSH, CDR2 LQKENI, per germline. The CDR3 runs 12 residues. V gave up 3 bases and J gave up 7 bases, with 9 bases separating them.

This chain's CDR3 is CASSPAFLRASEQYF. The CDR3 DNA sequence: TGTGCCAGCAGTCCGGCCTTCTTGAGGGCCTCCGAGCAGTACTTC. The chain couples TRBV6-2 or TRBV6-3 to TRBJ2-7, with D maybe TRBD2 (5 bases). The V end lost 5 bases, the J end lost 6 bases, and 20 bases lay between the germline ends. Germline values: CDR1 MNHEY, CDR2 SVGEGT. The CDR3 totals 15 residues.

The chain joins TRBV30 to TRBJ1-2; maybe TRBD1 (5 bases). The CDR3 runs 13 residues. Germline-derived CDR1 and CDR2 are GTSNPN and SVGIG (reference sequence). The germline V and J ends were trimmed by 8 bases and 8 bases, with 21 bases remaining between them. CDR3 sequence reads: CALELGWGSGYTF. DNA of the CDR3: TGTGCCCTGGAGTTAGGTTGGGGCTCCGGCTACACCTTC.